The present TCR beta chain was sequenced within a study of T-cell memory formation after mild COVID-19. TCRdb redid the calling of the 5' RACE reads with MiXCR, one entry per CDR3 protein. The table has roughly 150,000 distinct CDR3 sequences, 14% seen once. This clonotype was seen at least ten times. The germline CDR1 and CDR2 sequences are ENHRY and SYGVKD. V dropped 8 bases and J dropped 2 bases, with 10 bases sitting between them. The CDR3 has 13 residues. The sequence came from an adult woman who had mild COVID-19 (a few samples of this study predate the infection). Cell type and time point are not known. The chain recombines TRBV10-3 with TRBJ2-1; TRBD2 might be the D (6 bases). Sequenced input: PBMCs or a T cell subset sorted from them (not recorded which). CDR3 sequence reads: CAIGGEAYNEQFF. The CDR3 DNA reads TGTGCCATCGGCGGGGAAGCCTACAATGAGCAGTTCTTC.